A selection of T cell receptor beta chains follows, all from one sample in a study of cytomegalovirus exposure and HLA in healthy donors. The data were produced by immunoSEQ multiplex PCR, yet TCRdb's version contains in-frame clones alone and is incomplete. The sample has 150,000 to 200,000 clones; roughly four fifths are singletons. The sequenced sample was PBMCs. Source of these receptors: a man aged 18 to 29 in good health and CMV-seronegative. Both conserved end residues are part of each CDR3. The order of the fields is J gene, clone size, D gene, V gene, CDR3 protein, CDR3 DNA. D genes are given only for firm matches. The size of a clone is reported for some rows only, either as once, few or many, or as a class for expanded clones.

>TRBJ1-1|-|-|TRBV10-3
CAIRGQSPEEAFF
TGTGCCATCAGAGGACAGAGCCCAGAAGAAGCTTTCTTT
>TRBJ1-6|few|TRBD1|TRBV6-6
CASKQDRGISPLHF
TGTGCCAGCAAACAAGACAGGGGAATTTCACCCCTCCACTTT
>TRBJ1-3|-|TRBD1|TRBV9
CASSSGQGGNTIYF
TGTGCCAGCAGCTCGGGACAGGGGGGAAACACCATATATTTT
>TRBJ2-1|-|TRBD2|TRBV5-4
CASSVGLASGNEQFF
TGTGCCAGCAGCGTAGGACTAGCGTCAGGAAATGAGCAGTTCTTC
>TRBJ2-2|-|-|TRBV9
CASSVARGSGTGELFF
TGTGCCAGCAGCGTAGCAAGGGGGTCGGGCACCGGGGAGCTGTTTTTT
>TRBJ2-1|-|TRBD2|TRBV19
CASSDSGTSGRANEQFF
TGTGCCAGTAGCGATTCCGGGACTAGCGGGAGAGCGAATGAGCAGTTCTTC
>TRBJ2-7|-|-|TRBV4-3
CASSQESRYEQYF
TGCGCCAGCAGCCAAGAAAGCCGCTACGAGCAGTACTTC
>TRBJ1-4|few|-|TRBV25-1
CASSEPPGDEKLFF
TGTGCCAGCAGTGAACCCCCAGGGGATGAAAAACTGTTTTTT
>TRBJ1-2|few|-|TRBV7-2
CASSLGTRGLGYTF
TGTGCCAGCAGCTTAGGGACCAGGGGTCTTGGCTACACCTTC
>TRBJ2-3|-|TRBD2|TRBV5-1
CAGALAGTSTDTQYF
TGCGCCGGCGCTTTAGCGGGGACTAGCACAGATACGCAGTATTTT
>TRBJ2-4|-|-|TRBV4-3
CASSQYMADLAKNIQYF
TGCGCCAGCAGCCAATATATGGCAGATTTAGCCAAAAACATTCAGTACTTC
>TRBJ2-7|once|TRBD2|TRBV19
CASSILSGSSYEQYF
TGTGCCAGTAGTATCCTTAGCGGGAGTTCATACGAGCAGTACTTC
>TRBJ2-7|-|TRBD2|TRBV19
CASSSGTRFYEQYF
TGTGCCAGTTCCTCTGGGACTAGGTTCTACGAGCAGTACTTC
>TRBJ2-3|few|-|TRBV28
CASSQPSRTDTQYF
TGTGCCAGCAGTCAACCTTCCAGGACAGATACGCAGTATTTT
>TRBJ1-2|once|TRBD1|TRBV7-2
CASSFTGDYGYTF
TGTGCCAGCAGCTTCACAGGGGACTATGGCTACACCTTC
>TRBJ2-3|-|-|TRBV7-3
CASSLTAGETDTQYF
TGTGCCAGCAGCTTAACCGCGGGCGAGACAGATACGCAGTATTTT
>TRBJ2-1|-|-|TRBV7-9
CASSFYDRSYEQFF
TGTGCCAGCAGCTTCTATGACAGGTCCTATGAGCAGTTCTTC
>TRBJ2-1|-|-|TRBV7-6
CASSLRQFDSYNEQFF
TGTGCCAGCAGCCTCCGACAGTTTGACTCCTACAATGAGCAGTTCTTC
>TRBJ2-3|-|TRBD2|TRBV7-7
CASSPTGLPTDTQYF
TGTGCTAGCAGCCCAACGGGACTACCGACAGATACGCAGTATTTT
>TRBJ1-1|-|-|TRBV6-5
CASGGTGKNTEAFF
TGTGCCAGCGGGGGAACAGGGAAGAACACTGAAGCTTTCTTT
>TRBJ1-2|-|TRBD1|TRBV27
CASSRDSSGYGYTF
TGTGCCAGCAGTCGGGACAGCAGCGGCTATGGCTACACCTTC
>TRBJ1-5|-|-|TRBV9
CASSVAHNQPQHF
TGTGCCAGCAGCGTAGCACACAATCAGCCCCAGCATTTT
>TRBJ2-2|-|TRBD2|TRBV11-2
CASSLTSGSPGELFF
TGTGCCAGCAGCTTGACTAGCGGGAGTCCCGGGGAGCTGTTTTTT
>TRBJ2-7|-|-|TRBV19
CASSRPPNYEQYF
TGTGCCAGTAGTAGGCCCCCCAATTACGAGCAGTACTTC
>TRBJ2-7|-|TRBD2|TRBV6-5
CASSAALAGYEQYF
TGTGCCAGCAGTGCGGCGTTAGCGGGCTACGAGCAGTACTTC
>TRBJ1-3|-|TRBD1|TRBV29-1
CSVPGQGGNTIYF
TGCAGCGTACCGGGACAGGGTGGAAACACCATATATTTT
>TRBJ1-1|-|-|TRBV19
CASIVFSEAFF
TGTGCCAGTATCGTGTTTTCTGAAGCTTTCTTT
>TRBJ2-7|-|-|TRBV7-9
CSSSLVQGFAYEQYF
TGTTCCAGCAGCTTAGTACAGGGATTCGCCTACGAGCAGTACTTC
>TRBJ2-3|few|TRBD2|TRBV6-5
CASLAGGTDTQYF
TGTGCCAGCTTAGCGGGGGGCACAGATACGCAGTATTTT
>TRBJ2-2|-|-|TRBV10-1
CASSDWKEDTGELFF
TGCGCCAGCAGTGATTGGAAAGAGGACACCGGGGAGCTGTTTTTT
>TRBJ2-5|-|TRBD1|TRBV28
CASSLQTGGRETQYF
TGTGCCAGCAGTTTACAGACAGGGGGCAGGGAGACCCAGTACTTC
>TRBJ2-2|-|-|TRBV5-1
CASSLGQGGTGELFF
TGCGCCAGCAGCTTGGGCCAGGGTGGGACCGGGGAGCTGTTTTTT
>TRBJ1-1|few|-|TRBV5-1
CASSSYDSINEAFF
TGCGCCAGCAGCTCATATGACAGCATTAATGAAGCTTTCTTT
>TRBJ2-1|-|TRBD2|TRBV9
CASSPRTSGSYNEQFF
TGTGCCAGCAGCCCCCGGACTAGCGGGTCCTACAATGAGCAGTTCTTC
>TRBJ2-5|-|TRBD2|TRBV5-1
CASSTRTSGRAWAQYF
TGCGCCAGCAGCACTCGGACTAGCGGGAGAGCATGGGCCCAGTACTTC
>TRBJ2-3|-|TRBD1|TRBV9
CASSVLDRSTDTQYF
TGTGCCAGCAGCGTCCTGGACAGGAGCACAGATACGCAGTATTTT
>TRBJ2-1|-|-|TRBV15
CATSRGTLGPYNEQFF
TGTGCCACCAGCAGAGGGACACTCGGCCCCTACAATGAGCAGTTCTTC
>TRBJ2-1|-|TRBD2|TRBV15
CATSPERGGIYEQFF
TGTGCCACCAGCCCTGAACGCGGGGGGATTTATGAGCAGTTCTTC
>TRBJ2-1|-|-|TRBV7-9
CASSQTSWHEQFF
TGTGCCAGCAGCCAAACATCGTGGCATGAGCAGTTCTTC
>TRBJ2-7|-|-|TRBV5-1
CASSFSRDHYEQYF
TGCGCCAGCAGCTTCTCTAGAGACCACTACGAGCAGTACTTC
>TRBJ1-2|-|-|TRBV19
CASSIEGESFYGYTF
TGTGCCAGTAGTATTGAGGGGGAGTCGTTCTATGGCTACACCTTC
>TRBJ1-3|-|-|TRBV5-6
CASSYTAGSTIYF
TGTGCCAGCAGTTACACAGCGGGGAGCACCATATATTTT
>TRBJ2-3|-|TRBD2|TRBV5-8
CASSHDGGGSRDTQYF
TGTGCCAGCAGCCACGACGGGGGGGGCTCCCGAGATACGCAGTATTTT
>TRBJ2-2|-|TRBD2|TRBV7-3
CASSSRLAENTGELFF
TGTGCCAGCAGCTCCAGACTAGCGGAGAACACCGGGGAGCTGTTTTTT
>TRBJ2-7|-|TRBD1|TRBV5-6
CASSSTFSRGTYEQYF
TGTGCCAGCAGCTCGACCTTTAGCAGGGGGACCTACGAGCAGTACTTC
>TRBJ1-1|-|-|TRBV15
CATSRDPGGAGGRTEAFF
TGTGCCACCAGCAGAGACCCGGGGGGCGCGGGGGGTAGGACTGAAGCTTTCTTT
>TRBJ2-3|-|-|TRBV5-8
CASSLATGTSTDTQYF
TGTGCCAGCAGCTTGGCCACAGGGACGAGCACAGATACGCAGTATTTT
>TRBJ2-3|-|TRBD1|TRBV2
CASSRNGQGMRDTQYF
TGTGCCAGCTCACGGAATGGACAGGGGATGAGGGATACGCAGTATTTT
>TRBJ2-1|-|TRBD2|TRBV5-4
CASSFLLAGGGVGSYNEQFF
TGTGCCAGCAGCTTCCTTCTAGCGGGAGGAGGGGTGGGCTCCTACAATGAGCAGTTCTTC
>TRBJ2-5|-|-|TRBV5-1
CASRTGGWGETQYF
TGCGCCAGCAGGACTGGGGGCTGGGGAGAGACCCAGTACTTC
>TRBJ1-4|-|TRBD1|TRBV28
CASSPGTGTEKLFF
TGTGCCAGCAGTCCCGGGACAGGGACGGAAAAACTGTTTTTT
>TRBJ2-7|-|TRBD2|TRBV6-6
CASSYSRTSGDYEQYF
TGTGCCAGCAGTTACTCGCGGACTAGCGGGGACTACGAGCAGTACTTC